This T cell receptor beta chain comes out of a study of T-cell memory formation after mild COVID-19. At the level of the study: Largely donor-specific sequence clusters came from two donors.

This clonotype was counted only a few times. Germline CDR1 is SGHDN and CDR2 is FVKESK. Trimming stripped 1 base from V and 6 bases from J, with 10 bases between. This CDR3 comprises 13 residues. TCRdb reanalysed the 5' RACE reads using MiXCR and keeps one entry per CDR3 protein. The sample contains roughly 350,000 distinct CDR3 sequences, under 25% of which appear only once. The TCR comes from an adult woman who had mild COVID-19 (a few samples of this study predate the infection). Cell type and time point are not known. V usage is TRBV14 and J usage is TRBJ2-7, with TRBD2 as a possible D gene (5 bases). Sequencing was performed on PBMCs or a T cell subset sorted from them (not recorded which). The DNA for the CDR3 is TGTGCCAGCAGCCAAGCGCGCGGGTTCGAGCAGTACTTC. It specifies CASSQARGFEQYF.